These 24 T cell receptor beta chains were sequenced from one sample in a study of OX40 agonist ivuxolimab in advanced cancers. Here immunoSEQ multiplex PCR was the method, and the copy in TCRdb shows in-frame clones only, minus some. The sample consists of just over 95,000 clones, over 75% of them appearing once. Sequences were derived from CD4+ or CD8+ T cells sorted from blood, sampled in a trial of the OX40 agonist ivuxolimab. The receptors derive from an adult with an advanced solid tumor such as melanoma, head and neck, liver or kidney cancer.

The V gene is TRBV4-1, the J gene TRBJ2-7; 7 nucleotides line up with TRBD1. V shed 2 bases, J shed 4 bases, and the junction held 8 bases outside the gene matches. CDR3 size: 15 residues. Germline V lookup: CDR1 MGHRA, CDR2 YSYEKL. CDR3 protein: CASSQWQGVGYEQYF. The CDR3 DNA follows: TGCGCCAGCAGCCAATGGCAGGGGGTGGGTTACGAGCAGTACTTC.

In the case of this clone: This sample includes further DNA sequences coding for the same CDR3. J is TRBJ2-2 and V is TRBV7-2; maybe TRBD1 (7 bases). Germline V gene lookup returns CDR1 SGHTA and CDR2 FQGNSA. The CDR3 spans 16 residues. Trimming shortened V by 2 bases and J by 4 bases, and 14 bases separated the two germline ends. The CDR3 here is CASSLLEGAGTGELFF. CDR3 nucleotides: TGTGCCAGCAGCTTATTGGAGGGGGCGGGCACCGGGGAGCTGTTTTTT.

The CDR3 nucleotides are TGTGCCAGCATTGGGATCAGTCTCCGCGAGCAGTACTTC. Its translation is CASIGISLREQYF. The chain couples TRBV2 to TRBJ2-7; no clear D gene. Germline assignment: CDR1 SNHLY and CDR2 FYNNEI. The ends were cut back, 7 bases at V and 6 bases at J, with 16 bases in the middle. The CDR3 runs 13 residues.

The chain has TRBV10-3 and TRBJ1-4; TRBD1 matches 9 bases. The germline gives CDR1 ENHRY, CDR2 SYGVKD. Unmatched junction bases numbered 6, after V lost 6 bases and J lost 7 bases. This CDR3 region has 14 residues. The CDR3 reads CAIRGDREGEKLFF. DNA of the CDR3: TGTGCCATCAGGGGGGACAGGGAGGGTGAAAAACTGTTTTTT.

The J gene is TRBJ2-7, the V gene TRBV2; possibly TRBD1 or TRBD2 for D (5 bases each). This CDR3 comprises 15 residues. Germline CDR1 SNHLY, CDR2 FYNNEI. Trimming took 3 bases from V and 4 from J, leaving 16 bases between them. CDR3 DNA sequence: TGTGCCAGCAGTGATTTTGGGGCTAGCATTTACGAGCAGTACTTC. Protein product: CASSDFGASIYEQYF.

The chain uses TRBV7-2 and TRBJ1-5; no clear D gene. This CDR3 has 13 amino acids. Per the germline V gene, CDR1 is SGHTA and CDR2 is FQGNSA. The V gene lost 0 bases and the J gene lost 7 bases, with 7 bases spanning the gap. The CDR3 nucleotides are TGTGCCAGCAGCTTAGCTTGGAGACAGCCCCAGCATTTT. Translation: CASSLAWRQPQHF.

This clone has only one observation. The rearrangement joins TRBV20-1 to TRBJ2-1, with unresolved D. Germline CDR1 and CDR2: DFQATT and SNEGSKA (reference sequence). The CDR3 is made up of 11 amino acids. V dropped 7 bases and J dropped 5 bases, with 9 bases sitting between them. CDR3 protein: CSGGTNNEQFF. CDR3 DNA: TGCAGTGGGGGAACGAACAATGAGCAGTTCTTC.

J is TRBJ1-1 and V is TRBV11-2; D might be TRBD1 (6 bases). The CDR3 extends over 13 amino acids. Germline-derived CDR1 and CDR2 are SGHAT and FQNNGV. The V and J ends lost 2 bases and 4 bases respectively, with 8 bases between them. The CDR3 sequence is CASSLRGGTEAFF. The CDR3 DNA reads TGTGCCAGCAGCTTAAGGGGGGGCACTGAAGCTTTCTTT.

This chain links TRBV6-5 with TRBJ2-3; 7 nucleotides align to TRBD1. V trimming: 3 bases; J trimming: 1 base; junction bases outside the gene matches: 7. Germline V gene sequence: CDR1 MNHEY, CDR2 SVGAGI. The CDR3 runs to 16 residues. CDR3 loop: CASSYIVTGGTDTQYF. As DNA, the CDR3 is TGTGCCAGCAGTTATATAGTTACAGGGGGCACAGATACGCAGTATTTT.

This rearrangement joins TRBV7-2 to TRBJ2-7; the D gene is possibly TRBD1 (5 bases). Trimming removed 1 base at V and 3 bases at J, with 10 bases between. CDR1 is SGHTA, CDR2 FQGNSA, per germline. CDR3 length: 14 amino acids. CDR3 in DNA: TGTGCCAGCAGCTTAGAGGTCCAGGGCTACGAGCAGTACTTC. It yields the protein CASSLEVQGYEQYF.

CDR3 region: CASSLGIGTGPHEQYF. In DNA form, the CDR3 reads TGTGCCAGCAGTTTAGGCATCGGGACAGGCCCCCACGAGCAGTACTTC. This chain uses TRBV27 with TRBJ2-7; 8 bases line up with TRBD1. The CDR3 covers 16 residues. V shed 2 bases, J shed 5 bases, and the junction held 11 bases outside the gene matches. Germline V lookup: CDR1 MNHEY, CDR2 SMNVEV (reference sequence).

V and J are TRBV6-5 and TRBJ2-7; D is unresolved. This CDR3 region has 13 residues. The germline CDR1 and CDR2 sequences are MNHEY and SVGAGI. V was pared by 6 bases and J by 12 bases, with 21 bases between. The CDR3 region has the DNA TGTGCCAGCAGGCAGGACGGCATCCCATTACCGTACTTC. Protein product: CASRQDGIPLPYF.

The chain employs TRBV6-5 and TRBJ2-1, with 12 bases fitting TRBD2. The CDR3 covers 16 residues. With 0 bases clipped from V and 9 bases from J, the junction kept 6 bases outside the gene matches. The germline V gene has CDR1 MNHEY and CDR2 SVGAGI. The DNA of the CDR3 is TGTGCCAGCAGTTACTCGACTAGCGGGAGTCTCGGTGAGCAGTTCTTC. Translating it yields CASSYSTSGSLGEQFF.

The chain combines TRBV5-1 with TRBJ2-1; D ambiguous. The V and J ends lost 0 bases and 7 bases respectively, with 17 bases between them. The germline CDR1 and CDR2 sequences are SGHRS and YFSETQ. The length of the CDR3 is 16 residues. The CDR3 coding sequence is TGCGCCAGCAGCTTGGCCACGCGGTCCCTCTATAATGAGCAGTTCTTC. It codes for CASSLATRSLYNEQFF.

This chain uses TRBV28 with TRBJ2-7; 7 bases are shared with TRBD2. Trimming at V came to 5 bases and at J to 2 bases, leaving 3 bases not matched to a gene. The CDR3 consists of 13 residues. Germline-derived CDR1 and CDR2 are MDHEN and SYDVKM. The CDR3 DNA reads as TGTGCCAGCAGTAAAGGACTAGCCTACGAGCAGTACTTC. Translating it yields CASSKGLAYEQYF.

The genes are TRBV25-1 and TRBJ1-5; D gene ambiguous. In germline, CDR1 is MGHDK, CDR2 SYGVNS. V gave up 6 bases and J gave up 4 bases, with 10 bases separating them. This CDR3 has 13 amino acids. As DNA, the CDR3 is TGTGCCAGCAGAGGACCCCTAAATCAGCCCCAGCATTTT. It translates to CASRGPLNQPQHF.

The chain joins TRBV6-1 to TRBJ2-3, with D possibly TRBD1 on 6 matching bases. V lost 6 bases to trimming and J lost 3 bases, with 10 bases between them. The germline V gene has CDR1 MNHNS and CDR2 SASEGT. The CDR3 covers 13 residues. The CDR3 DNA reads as TGTGCCAGCAGCACAGGGCAGACAGATACGCAGTATTTT. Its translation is CASSTGQTDTQYF.

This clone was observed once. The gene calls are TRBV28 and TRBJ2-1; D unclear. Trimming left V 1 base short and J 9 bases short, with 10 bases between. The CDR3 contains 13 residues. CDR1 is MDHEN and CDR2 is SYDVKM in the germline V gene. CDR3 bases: TGTGCCAGCAGTTTATTAAAAGATGGTGAGCAGTTCTTC. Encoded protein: CASSLLKDGEQFF.

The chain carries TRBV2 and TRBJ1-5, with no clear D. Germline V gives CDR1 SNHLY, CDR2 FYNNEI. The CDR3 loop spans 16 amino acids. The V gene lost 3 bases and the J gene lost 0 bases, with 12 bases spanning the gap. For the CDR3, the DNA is TGTGCCAGCAGTGAGGGCACCAATTATAGCAATCAGCCCCAGCATTTT. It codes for CASSEGTNYSNQPQHF.

The CDR3 loop is CASSLGGGGYEQYF. The CDR3 DNA sequence: TGTGCCAGCAGCTTAGGCGGGGGGGGGTACGAGCAGTACTTC. V usage is TRBV11-3 and J usage is TRBJ2-7; TRBD2 agrees at 9 bases. The CDR3 contains 14 residues. V lost 1 base and J lost 4; bases outside the gene matches: 2. The V gene's germline CDR1 is SGHNT and CDR2 YENEEA.

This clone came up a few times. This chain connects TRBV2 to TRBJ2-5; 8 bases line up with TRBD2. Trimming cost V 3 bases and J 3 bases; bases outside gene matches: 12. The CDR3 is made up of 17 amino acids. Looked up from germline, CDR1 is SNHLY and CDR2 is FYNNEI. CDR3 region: CASSDPSSGSGEETQYF. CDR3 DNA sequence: TGTGCCAGCAGTGACCCATCGAGCGGGAGTGGGGAAGAGACCCAGTACTTC. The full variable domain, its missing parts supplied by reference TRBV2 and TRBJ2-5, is EPEVTQTPSHQVTQMGQEVILRCVPISNHLYFYWYRQILGQKVEFLVSFYNNEISEKSEIFDDQFSVERPDGSNFTLKIRSTKLEDSAMYFCASSDPSSGSGEETQYFGPGTRLLVL.

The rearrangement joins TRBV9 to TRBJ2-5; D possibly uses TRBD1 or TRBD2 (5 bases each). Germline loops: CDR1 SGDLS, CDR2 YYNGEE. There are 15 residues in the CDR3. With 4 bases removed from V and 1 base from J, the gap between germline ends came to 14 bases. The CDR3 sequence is CASSPGSDLQETQYF. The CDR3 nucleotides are TGTGCCAGCAGCCCAGGGAGTGATCTCCAAGAGACCCAGTACTTC. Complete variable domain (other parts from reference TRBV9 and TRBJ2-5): DSGVTQTPKHLITATGQRVTLRCSPRSGDLSVYWYQQSLDQGLQFLIQYYNGEERAKGNILERFSAQQFPDLHSELNLSSLELGDSALYFCASSPGSDLQETQYFGPGTRLLVL.

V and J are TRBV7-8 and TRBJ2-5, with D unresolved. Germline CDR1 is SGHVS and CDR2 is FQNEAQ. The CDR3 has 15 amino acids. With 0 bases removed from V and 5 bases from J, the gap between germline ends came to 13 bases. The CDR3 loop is CASSLAGFVVETQYF. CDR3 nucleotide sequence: TGTGCCAGCAGCTTAGCAGGGTTCGTAGTGGAGACCCAGTACTTC.

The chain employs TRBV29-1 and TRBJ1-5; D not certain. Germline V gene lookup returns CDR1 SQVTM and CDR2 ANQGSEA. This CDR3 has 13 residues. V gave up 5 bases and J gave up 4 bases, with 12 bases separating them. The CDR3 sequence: CSVRETANQPQHF. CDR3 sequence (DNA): TGCAGCGTTAGGGAAACAGCAAATCAGCCCCAGCATTTT.